This TCR beta chain comes out of a study of CD8+ T cells in alopecia areata. On the study more broadly: It was oral tofacitinib, at 5 to 10 mg twice daily, that treated patients received. Study-wide points: When scalp samples are sequenced, resident alphabeta T cells of normal skin are also captured.

The germline V and J ends were trimmed by 5 bases and 3 bases, with 13 bases remaining between them. This CDR3 has 14 residues. Germline V gives CDR1 SGHAT, CDR2 FQDESV (reference sequence). RNA extraction and reverse transcription yielded cDNA as sequencing template. The assay was immunoSEQ multiplex PCR, and TCRdb's table has in-frame clones only and misses some. The sample lists 110,000 to 150,000 clones; around 60% were seen once. As for this clone: Its antigen is still unknown.

The source was CD4+ T cells sorted from blood, collected at week 0. The genes are TRBV11-1 and TRBJ2-5; D remains unclear. The receptor was derived from a human donor with alopecia areata. CDR3 region: CASSPMGWEETQYF. CDR3 in DNA: TGTGCCAGCAGCCCTATGGGCTGGGAAGAGACCCAGTACTTC.